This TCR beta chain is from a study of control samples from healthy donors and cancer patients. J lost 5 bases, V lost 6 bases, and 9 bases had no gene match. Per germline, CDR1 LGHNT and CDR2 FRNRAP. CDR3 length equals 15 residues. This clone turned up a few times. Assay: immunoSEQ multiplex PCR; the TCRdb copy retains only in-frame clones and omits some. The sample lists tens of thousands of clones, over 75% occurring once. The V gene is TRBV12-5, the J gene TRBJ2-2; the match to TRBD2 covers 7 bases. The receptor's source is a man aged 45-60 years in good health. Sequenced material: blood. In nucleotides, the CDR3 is TGTGCTAGTGGCCGGACTAGGGGCGAAACCGGGGAGCTGTTTTTT. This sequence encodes CASGRTRGETGELFF.